The TCR beta chain described here comes from a study of blood T cell repertoires in COVID-19. Study-wide background: PBMCs, B-cell-depleted T cells, or T cells provided the cDNA or gDNA that made up the material.

In the original analysis: Nucleated cell number was recorded as an estimate derived from reference gene primer amplification. The table came from immunoSEQ multiplex PCR; TCRdb's copy has only in-frame clones and leaves some out. That table gives V, J and clone size, and the DNA gave D and trimming. The sample contains roughly 70,000 clones, approximately 88% of which appear only once. This receptor was taken from a woman in her 70s with acute or convalescent COVID-19. Sequenced sample: peripheral blood.

The CDR3 DNA sequence: TGTGCCAGCAGTTCCAGACAGGGCCCCTGGATCACTGAAGCTTTCTTT. Protein: CASSSRQGPWITEAFF. This chain joins TRBV27 and TRBJ1-1; TRBD1 aligns across 7 bases. From germline, CDR1 is MNHEY and CDR2 SMNVEV (reference sequence). This CDR3 contains 16 residues. The ends lost 4 bases at V and 4 bases at J; junction bases unmatched: 12.